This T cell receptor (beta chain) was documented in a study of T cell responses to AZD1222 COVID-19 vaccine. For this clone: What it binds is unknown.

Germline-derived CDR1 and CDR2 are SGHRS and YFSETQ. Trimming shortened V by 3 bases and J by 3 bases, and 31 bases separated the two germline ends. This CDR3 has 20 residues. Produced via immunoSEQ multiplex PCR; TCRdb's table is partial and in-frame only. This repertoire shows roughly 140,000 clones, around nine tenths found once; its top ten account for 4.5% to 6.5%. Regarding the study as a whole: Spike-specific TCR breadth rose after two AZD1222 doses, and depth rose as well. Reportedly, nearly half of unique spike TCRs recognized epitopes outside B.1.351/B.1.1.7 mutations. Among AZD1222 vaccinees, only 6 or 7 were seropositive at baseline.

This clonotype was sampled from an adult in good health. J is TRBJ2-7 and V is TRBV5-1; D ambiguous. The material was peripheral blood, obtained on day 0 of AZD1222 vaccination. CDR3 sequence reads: CASSWWLQPSKDSIDYEQYF. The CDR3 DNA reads TGCGCCAGCAGCTGGTGGTTACAGCCTAGTAAAGATTCGATCGACTACGAGCAGTACTTC.